Listed below are T cell receptor beta chains from one sample, sequenced in a study of graft-versus-host responses after intestinal transplantation. Sequenced by immunoSEQ multiplex PCR; TCRdb stores in-frame clones only, minus some. The sample contains 20,000 to 25,000 clones, around 43% of which appear only once. Sequencing was performed on alloreactive CD8+ T cells from a mixed lymphocyte reaction culture, taken before transplantation. The receptors were gathered from a human patient who was an organ donor for intestinal transplantation. CDR3s include the opening cysteine and the closing phenylalanine or tryptophan. D genes are given only for firm matches. Size is stated for part of the rows, as once, few or many counts, or as a class when the clone is expanded.

j_call	v_call	clone_size	d_call	cdr3_aa	cdr3_nt
TRBJ1-1	TRBV28	.	.	CASSLGRTEAFF	TGTGCCAGCAGTTTGGGGAGGACTGAAGCTTTCTTT
TRBJ2-3	TRBV9	.	.	CASSPEGGEDTDTQYF	TGTGCCAGCAGCCCCGAAGGGGGAGAGGACACAGATACGCAGTATTTT
TRBJ1-2	TRBV4-1	.	.	CASSQDYRDRGYTF	TGCGCCAGCAGCCAAGATTACAGGGATCGTGGCTACACCTTC
TRBJ1-1	TRBV4-1	few	.	CASSQEVDTEAFF	TGCGCCAGCAGCCAAGAAGTCGATACTGAAGCTTTCTTT
TRBJ1-4	TRBV4-3	.	.	CASSLRAPTNEKLFF	TGCGCCAGCAGCCTCCGGGCCCCTACTAATGAAAAACTGTTTTTT
TRBJ2-7	TRBV19	.	.	CASALGGLAGYEQYF	TGTGCCAGTGCCCTCGGGGGGCTAGCCGGGTACGAGCAGTACTTC
TRBJ1-1	TRBV4-1	.	TRBD1	CASRTRQGAFFRQDTEAFF	TGCGCCAGCAGGACGCGACAGGGGGCATTTTTCAGGCAGGACACTGAAGCTTTCTTT
TRBJ2-6	TRBV5-1	few	.	CASSPPGVTGANVLTF	TGCGCCAGCAGCCCACCCGGGGTAACTGGGGCCAACGTCCTGACTTTC
TRBJ2-1	TRBV28	few	TRBD2	CASSLGSGSWINEQFF	TGTGCCAGCAGTTTAGGGAGCGGGAGTTGGATAAATGAGCAGTTCTTC
TRBJ2-3	TRBV9	.	.	CASSVYGAGDTQYF	TGTGCCAGCAGCGTCTACGGGGCAGGGGATACGCAGTATTTT
TRBJ2-5	TRBV6-1	.	TRBD2	CASRETGTSGRVLILETQYF	TGTGCCAGCAGAGAAACAGGGACTAGCGGGAGGGTATTAATCCTCGAGACCCAGTACTTC
TRBJ2-7	TRBV7-3	once	TRBD2	CASSCSGRHSYEQYF	TGTGCCAGCAGCTGTAGCGGGAGGCACTCCTACGAGCAGTACTTC
TRBJ2-7	TRBV6-1	.	TRBD1	CASSQGGRYEQYF	TGTGCCAGCAGCCAAGGGGGCCGGTACGAGCAGTACTTC
TRBJ1-2	TRBV6-5	.	.	CASRVQGLPNYGYTF	TGTGCCAGCAGGGTCCAGGGGCTCCCTAACTATGGCTACACCTTC
TRBJ1-2	TRBV9	.	TRBD1	CASSGHPGQGLSYGYTF	TGTGCCAGCAGCGGTCACCCGGGACAGGGGTTGAGCTATGGCTACACCTTC
TRBJ2-5	TRBV15	.	TRBD2	CATSRVRTLRTSGRAVEVAQYF	TGTGCCACCAGCAGAGTACGAACATTACGGACTAGCGGGAGGGCCGTCGAAGTGGCCCAGTACTTC
TRBJ2-3	TRBV6-6	once	.	CASSPTDGEIADTQYF	TGTGCCAGCAGTCCGACGGACGGGGAGATCGCAGATACGCAGTATTTT
TRBJ2-2	TRBV10-3	.	.	CAISDSGTGELFF	TGTGCCATCAGTGACAGCGGCACCGGGGAGCTGTTTTTT
TRBJ2-3	TRBV2	.	.	CASSELAVTDTQYF	TGTGCCAGCAGTGAACTTGCCGTCACAGATACGCAGTATTTT
TRBJ2-2	TRBV5-4	.	TRBD2	CASSFRTSGKYTGELFF	TGTGCCAGCAGCTTCCGGACTAGCGGGAAATACACCGGGGAGCTGTTTTTT
TRBJ2-7	TRBV2	.	.	CASVGGPQYF	TGTGCCAGCGTGGGGGGGCCTCAGTACTTC
TRBJ2-3	TRBV5-1	.	TRBD1	CASSLAGQGVTDTQYF	TGCGCCAGCAGCTTGGCGGGACAGGGCGTCACAGATACGCAGTATTTT
TRBJ2-3	TRBV30	few	TRBD2	CAWSAPLELAGGDTQYF	TGTGCCTGGAGTGCCCCTTTAGAGCTAGCGGGAGGGGATACGCAGTATTTT
TRBJ2-3	TRBV5-1	.	.	CASSLAWATDTQYF	TGCGCCAGCAGCTTGGCCTGGGCCACAGATACGCAGTATTTT
TRBJ1-6	TRBV7-9	few	TRBD1	CASSLVGRDRISPLHF	TGTGCCAGCAGCTTAGTGGGGCGGGACAGGATTTCACCCCTCCACTTT
TRBJ1-1	TRBV6-1	once	.	CASRTPAGMNTEAFF	TGTGCCAGCAGGACCCCCGCAGGTATGAACACTGAAGCTTTCTTT
TRBJ2-7	TRBV27	few	.	CRDRDLYEQYF	TGTAGGGACCGGGACCTCTACGAGCAGTACTTC
TRBJ2-1	TRBV7-8	few	.	CASSSKIGYNEQFF	TGTGCCAGCAGCTCGAAGATAGGCTACAATGAGCAGTTCTTC
TRBJ2-1	TRBV25-1	.	.	CASGHLADYNEQFF	TGTGCCAGCGGCCACTTAGCTGACTACAATGAGCAGTTCTTC
TRBJ1-1	TRBV7-9	.	.	CASSGGGVEAFF	TGTGCCAGCAGCGGAGGTGGGGTTGAAGCTTTCTTT
TRBJ1-5	TRBV6-5	few	.	CASTPGSPSGQPQHF	TGTGCCAGCACCCCAGGATCGCCCTCGGGTCAGCCCCAGCATTTT
TRBJ1-1	TRBV4-1	few	TRBD1	CASSQVQGGGTEAFF	TGCGCCAGCAGCCAAGTCCAGGGGGGGGGCACTGAAGCTTTCTTT